In its sample, the clone carrying this TCR beta chain was seen once. The length of the CDR3 is 20 residues. The V end was cut by 5 bases, the J end by 9 bases, with 38 bases between. Germline V CDR1 and CDR2: SQVTM, ANQGSEA. This record belongs to a study of blood T cell repertoires in COVID-19. Study details: Whether acute or convalescent, the COVID-19 samples came from the United States, Italy and Spain.

TCRdb's table, derived via immunoSEQ multiplex PCR, lists solely in-frame clones and lacks some. Among 200,000 to 250,000 clones listed, 75% to 85% were seen once. The chain carries TRBV29-1 and TRBJ2-1; D possibly matches TRBD1 or TRBD2 (9 bases each). Sequencing input: peripheral blood. The TCR was taken from a woman in her twenties or thirties with COVID-19, enrolled during active disease. The CDR3 DNA reads as TGCAGCGTTATCAAACTATCACCGGGACAGGGCATTAGCGGGAGAGGTGAGCAGTTCTTC. Amino acids: CSVIKLSPGQGISGRGEQFF.